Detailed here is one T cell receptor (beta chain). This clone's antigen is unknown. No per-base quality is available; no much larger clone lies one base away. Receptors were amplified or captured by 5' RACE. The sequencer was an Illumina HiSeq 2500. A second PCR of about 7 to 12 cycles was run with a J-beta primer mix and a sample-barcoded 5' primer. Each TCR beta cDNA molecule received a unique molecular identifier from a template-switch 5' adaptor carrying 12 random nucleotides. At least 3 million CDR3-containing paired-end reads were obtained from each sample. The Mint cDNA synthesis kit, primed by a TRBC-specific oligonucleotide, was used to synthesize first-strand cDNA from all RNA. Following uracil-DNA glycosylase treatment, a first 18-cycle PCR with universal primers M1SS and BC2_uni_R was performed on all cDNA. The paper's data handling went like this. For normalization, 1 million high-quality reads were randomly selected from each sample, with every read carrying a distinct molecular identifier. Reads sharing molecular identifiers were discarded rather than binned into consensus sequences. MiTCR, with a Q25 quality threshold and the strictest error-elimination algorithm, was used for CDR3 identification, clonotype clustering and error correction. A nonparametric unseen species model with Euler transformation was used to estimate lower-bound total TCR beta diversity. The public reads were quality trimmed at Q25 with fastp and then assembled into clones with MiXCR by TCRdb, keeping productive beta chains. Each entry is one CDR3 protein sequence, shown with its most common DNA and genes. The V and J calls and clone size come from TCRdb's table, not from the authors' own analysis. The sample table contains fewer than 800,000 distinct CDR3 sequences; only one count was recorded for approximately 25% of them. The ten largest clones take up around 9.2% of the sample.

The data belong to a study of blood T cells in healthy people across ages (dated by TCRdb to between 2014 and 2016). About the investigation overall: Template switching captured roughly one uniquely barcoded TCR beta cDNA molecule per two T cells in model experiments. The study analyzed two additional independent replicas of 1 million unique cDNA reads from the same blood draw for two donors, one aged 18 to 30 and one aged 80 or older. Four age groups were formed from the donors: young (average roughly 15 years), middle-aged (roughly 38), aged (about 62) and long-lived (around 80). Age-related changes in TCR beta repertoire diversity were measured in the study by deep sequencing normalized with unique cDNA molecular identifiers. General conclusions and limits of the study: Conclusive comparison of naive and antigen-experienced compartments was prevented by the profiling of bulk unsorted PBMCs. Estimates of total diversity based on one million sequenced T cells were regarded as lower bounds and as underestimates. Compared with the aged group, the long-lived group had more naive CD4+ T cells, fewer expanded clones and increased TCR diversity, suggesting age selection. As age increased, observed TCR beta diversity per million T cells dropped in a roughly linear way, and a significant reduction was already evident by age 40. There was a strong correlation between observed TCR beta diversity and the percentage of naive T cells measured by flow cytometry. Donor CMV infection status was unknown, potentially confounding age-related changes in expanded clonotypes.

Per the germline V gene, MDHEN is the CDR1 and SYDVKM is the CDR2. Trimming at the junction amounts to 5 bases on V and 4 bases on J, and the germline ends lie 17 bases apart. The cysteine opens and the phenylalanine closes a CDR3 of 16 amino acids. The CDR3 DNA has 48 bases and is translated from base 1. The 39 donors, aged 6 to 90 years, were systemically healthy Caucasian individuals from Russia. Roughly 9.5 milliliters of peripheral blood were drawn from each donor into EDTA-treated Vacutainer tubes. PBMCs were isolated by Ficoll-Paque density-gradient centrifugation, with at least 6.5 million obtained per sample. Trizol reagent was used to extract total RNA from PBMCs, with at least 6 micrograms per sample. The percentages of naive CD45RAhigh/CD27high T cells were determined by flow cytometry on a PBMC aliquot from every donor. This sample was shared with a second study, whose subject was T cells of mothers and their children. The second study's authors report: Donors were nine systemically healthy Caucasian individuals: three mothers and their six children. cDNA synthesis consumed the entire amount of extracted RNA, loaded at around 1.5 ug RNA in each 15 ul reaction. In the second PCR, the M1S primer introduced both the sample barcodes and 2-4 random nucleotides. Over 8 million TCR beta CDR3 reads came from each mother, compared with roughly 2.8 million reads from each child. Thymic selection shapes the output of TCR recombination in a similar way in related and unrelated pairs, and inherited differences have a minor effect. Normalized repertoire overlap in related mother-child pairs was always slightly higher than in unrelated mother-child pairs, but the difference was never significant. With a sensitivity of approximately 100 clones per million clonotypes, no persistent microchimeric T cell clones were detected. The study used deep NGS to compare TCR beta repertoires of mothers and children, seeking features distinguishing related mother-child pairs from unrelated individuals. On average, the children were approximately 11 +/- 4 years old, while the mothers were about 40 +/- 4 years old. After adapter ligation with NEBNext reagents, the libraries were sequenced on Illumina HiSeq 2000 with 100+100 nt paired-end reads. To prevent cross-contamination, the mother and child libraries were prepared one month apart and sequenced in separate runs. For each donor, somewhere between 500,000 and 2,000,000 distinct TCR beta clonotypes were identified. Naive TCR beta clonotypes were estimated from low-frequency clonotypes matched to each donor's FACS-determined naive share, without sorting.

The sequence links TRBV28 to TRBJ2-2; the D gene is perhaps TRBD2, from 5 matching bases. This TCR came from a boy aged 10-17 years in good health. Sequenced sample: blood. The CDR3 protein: CASSPPRSSSTGELFF. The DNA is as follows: TGTGCCAGCAGTCCGCCCCGGTCTAGCAGCACCGGGGAGCTGTTTTTT.